This note documents a single T cell receptor (beta chain) sequence. The record originates from a study of siplizumab effects on memory and regulatory T cells. Profiling relied on immunoSEQ multiplex PCR, and the TCRdb table lists in-frame clones only, not all of them. This sample yields 80,000 to 95,000 clones, of which roughly 94% are seen a single time; less than 20% belongs to the top ten. Germline V CDR1 and CDR2: SGHVS, FQNEAQ. The CDR3 is made up of 13 amino acids. V was trimmed by 5 bases and J by 8 bases, leaving 13 bases between them. Specimen: CD8+ T cells sorted from blood. The V and J genes are TRBV7-8 and TRBJ1-3; TRBD1 is a possible D gene (5 bases). This clonotype was sampled from a human donor in good health. As DNA, the CDR3 is TGTGCCAGCAGCCGGGACGGGTTGGACACCATATATTTT. It codes for CASSRDGLDTIYF.